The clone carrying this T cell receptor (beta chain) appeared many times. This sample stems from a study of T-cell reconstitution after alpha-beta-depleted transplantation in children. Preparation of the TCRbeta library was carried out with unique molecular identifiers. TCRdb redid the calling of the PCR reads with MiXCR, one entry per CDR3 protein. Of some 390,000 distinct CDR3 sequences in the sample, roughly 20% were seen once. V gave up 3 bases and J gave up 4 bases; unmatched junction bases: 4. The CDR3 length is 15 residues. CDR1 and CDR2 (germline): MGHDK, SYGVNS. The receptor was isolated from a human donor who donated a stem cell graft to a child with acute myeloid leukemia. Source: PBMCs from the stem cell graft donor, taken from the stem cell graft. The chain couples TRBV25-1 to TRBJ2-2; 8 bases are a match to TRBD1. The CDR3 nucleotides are TGTGCCAGCAGTGATCTCACAGGGGGCACCGGGGAGCTGTTTTTT. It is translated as CASSDLTGGTGELFF.